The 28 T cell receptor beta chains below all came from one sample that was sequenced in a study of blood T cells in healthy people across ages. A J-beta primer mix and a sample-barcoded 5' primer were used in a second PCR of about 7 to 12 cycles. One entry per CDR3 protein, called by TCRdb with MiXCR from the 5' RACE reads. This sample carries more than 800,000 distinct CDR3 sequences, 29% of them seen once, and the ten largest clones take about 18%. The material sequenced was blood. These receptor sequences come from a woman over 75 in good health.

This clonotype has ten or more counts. The CDR3 coding sequence is TGTGCCAGCAGTTTAGGTAGCGGGGGCAAGTGGGATACGCAGTATTTT. Translating gives CASSLGSGGKWDTQYF. The chain has TRBV27 and TRBJ2-3; 9 bases fit TRBD2. The CDR3 loop spans 16 amino acids. V lost 2 bases to trimming and J lost 6 bases; unmatched junction nucleotides: 9. Per germline, CDR1 MNHEY and CDR2 SMNVEV (reference sequence).

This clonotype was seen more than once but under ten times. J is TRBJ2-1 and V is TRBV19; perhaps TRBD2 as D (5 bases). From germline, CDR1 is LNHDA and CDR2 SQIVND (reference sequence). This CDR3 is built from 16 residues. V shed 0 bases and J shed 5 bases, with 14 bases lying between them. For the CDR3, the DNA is TGTGCCAGTAGTATAGAAAGGACTCTCTGGAACAATGAGCAGTTCTTC. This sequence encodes CASSIERTLWNNEQFF.

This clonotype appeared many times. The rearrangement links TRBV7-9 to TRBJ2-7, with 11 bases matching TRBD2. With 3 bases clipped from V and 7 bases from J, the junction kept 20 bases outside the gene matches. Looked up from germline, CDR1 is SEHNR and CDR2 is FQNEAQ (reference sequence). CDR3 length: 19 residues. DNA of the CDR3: TGTGCCAGCAGCTTCGAATCCCTAGCGGGGGGCCTTTCTTTCGGGGAGCAGTACTTC. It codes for CASSFESLAGGLSFGEQYF.

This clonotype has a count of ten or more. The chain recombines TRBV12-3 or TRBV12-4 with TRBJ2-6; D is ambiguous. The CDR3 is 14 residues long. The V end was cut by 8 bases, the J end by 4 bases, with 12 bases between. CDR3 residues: CASARILGANVLTF. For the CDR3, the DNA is TGTGCCAGCGCCCGAATACTAGGGGCCAACGTCCTGACTTTC.

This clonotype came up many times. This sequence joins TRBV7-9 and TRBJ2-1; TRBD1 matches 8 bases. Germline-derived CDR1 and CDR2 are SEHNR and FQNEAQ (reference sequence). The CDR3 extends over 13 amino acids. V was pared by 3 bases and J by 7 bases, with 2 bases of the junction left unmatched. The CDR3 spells CASSLTGANEQFF. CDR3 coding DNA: TGTGCCAGCAGCTTGACAGGGGCGAATGAGCAGTTCTTC.

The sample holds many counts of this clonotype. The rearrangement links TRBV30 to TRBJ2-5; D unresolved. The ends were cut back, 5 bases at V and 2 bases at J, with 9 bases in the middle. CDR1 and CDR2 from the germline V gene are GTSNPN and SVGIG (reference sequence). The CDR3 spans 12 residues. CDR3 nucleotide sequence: TGTGCCTGGGGGTACAGACAAGAGACCCAGTACTTC. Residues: CAWGYRQETQYF.

This CDR3 reads CAGGPGSYEQYF. The DNA of the CDR3 is TGTGCCGGGGGCCCGGGATCCTACGAGCAGTACTTC. The gene calls are TRBV6-2 or TRBV6-3 and TRBJ2-7; a possible D gene is TRBD1 (6 bases). CDR1 and CDR2 (germline): MNHEY, SVGEGT. The CDR3 is 12 amino acids. Trimming pared 11 bases from V and 1 base from J, leaving 12 bases between.

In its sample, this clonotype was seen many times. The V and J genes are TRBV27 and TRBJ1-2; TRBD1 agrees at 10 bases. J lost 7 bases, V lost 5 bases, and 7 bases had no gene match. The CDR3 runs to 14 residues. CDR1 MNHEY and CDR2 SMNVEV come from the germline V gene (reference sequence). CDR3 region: CASSPDRGLGGYTF. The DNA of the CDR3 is TGTGCCAGCAGTCCCGACAGGGGGCTGGGTGGCTACACCTTC.

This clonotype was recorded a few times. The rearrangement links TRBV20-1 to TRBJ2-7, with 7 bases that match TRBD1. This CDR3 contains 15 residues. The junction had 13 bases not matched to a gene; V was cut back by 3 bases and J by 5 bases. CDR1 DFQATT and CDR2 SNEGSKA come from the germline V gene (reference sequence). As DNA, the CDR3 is TGCAGTGCTAGTGCCCCGGACAGGTCCAGGGACGAGCAGTACTTC. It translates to CSASAPDRSRDEQYF.

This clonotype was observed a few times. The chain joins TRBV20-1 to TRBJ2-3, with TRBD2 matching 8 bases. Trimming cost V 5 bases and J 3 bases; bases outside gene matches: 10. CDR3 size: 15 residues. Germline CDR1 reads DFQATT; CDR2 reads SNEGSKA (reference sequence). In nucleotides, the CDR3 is TGCAGTGCTCGACATCCGAGCGGGGGAACAGATACGCAGTATTTT. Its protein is CSARHPSGGTDTQYF.

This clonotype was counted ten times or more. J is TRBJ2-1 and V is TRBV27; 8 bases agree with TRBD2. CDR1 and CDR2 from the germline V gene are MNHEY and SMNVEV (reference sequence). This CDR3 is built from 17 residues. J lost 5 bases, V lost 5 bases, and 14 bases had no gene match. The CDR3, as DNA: TGTGCCAGCAGTAACAGACGCACTAGCGGAAGACACAATGAGCAGTTCTTC. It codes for CASSNRRTSGRHNEQFF.

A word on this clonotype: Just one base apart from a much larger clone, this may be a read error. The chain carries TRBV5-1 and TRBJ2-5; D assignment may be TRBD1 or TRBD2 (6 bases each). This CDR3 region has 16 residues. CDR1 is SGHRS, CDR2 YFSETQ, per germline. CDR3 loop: CASSLNVRGEYETQHF. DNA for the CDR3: TGCGCCAGCAGCTTGAATGTTAGGGGGGAATACGAGACCCAGCACTTC.

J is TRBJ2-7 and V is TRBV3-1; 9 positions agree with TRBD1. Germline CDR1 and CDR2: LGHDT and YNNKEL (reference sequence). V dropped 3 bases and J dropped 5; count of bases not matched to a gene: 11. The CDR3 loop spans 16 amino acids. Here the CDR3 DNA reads TGTGCCAGCAGCCAGTTGGTGACAGGGGGGTGGGACGAGCAGTACTTC. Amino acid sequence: CASSQLVTGGWDEQYF.

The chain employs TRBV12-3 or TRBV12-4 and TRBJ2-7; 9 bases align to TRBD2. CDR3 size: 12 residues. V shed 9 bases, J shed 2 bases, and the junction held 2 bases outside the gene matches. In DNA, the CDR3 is TGTGCCAGGACTAGCGGAACCTACGAGCAGTACTTC. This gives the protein CARTSGTYEQYF.

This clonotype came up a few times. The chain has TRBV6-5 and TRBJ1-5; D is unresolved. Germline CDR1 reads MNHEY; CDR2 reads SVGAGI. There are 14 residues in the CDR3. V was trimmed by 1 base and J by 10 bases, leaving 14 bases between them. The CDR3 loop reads CASSYYSVAGPQHF. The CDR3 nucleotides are TGTGCCAGCAGTTACTACTCCGTTGCCGGCCCCCAGCATTTT.

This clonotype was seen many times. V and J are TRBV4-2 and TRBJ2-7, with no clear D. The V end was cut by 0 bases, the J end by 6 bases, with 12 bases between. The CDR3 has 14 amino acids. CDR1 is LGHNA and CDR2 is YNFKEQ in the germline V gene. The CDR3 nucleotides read TGTGCCAGCAGCCAAGAGCTGTCTGGGCGCGAGCAGTACTTC. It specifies CASSQELSGREQYF.

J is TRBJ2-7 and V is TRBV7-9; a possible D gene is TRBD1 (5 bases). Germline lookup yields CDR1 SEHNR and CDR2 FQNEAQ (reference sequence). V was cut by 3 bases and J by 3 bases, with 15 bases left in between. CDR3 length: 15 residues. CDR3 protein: CASSFQGRSDYEQYF. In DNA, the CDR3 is TGTGCCAGCAGCTTTCAGGGAAGGTCTGACTACGAGCAGTACTTC.

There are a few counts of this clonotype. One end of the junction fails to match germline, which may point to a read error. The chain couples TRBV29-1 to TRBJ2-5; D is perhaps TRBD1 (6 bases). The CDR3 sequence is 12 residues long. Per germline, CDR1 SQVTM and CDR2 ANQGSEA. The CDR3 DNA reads TGCAGCGGTGAATTAGGGGGAGAGACCCAGTACTTC. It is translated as CSGELGGETQYF.

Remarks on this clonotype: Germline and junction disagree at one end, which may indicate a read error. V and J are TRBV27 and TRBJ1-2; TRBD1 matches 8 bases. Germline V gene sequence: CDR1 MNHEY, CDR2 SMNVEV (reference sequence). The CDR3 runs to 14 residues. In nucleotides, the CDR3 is TGTGCCGGCAGTTTTGGACAGGGAAACTATGGCTACACCTTC. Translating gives CAGSFGQGNYGYTF.

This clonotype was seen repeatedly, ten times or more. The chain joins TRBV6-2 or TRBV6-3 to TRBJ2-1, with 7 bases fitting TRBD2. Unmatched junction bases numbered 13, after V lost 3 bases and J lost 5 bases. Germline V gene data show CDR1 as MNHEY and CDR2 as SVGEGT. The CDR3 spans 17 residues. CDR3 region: CASSYPTMGGFHNEQFF. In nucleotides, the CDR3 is TGTGCCAGCAGTTATCCCACCATGGGGGGGTTCCACAATGAGCAGTTCTTC.

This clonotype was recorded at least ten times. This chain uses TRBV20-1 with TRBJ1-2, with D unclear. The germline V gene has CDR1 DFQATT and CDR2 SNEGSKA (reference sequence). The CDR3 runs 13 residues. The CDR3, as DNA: TGCAGCCGGTTAGGTAACCTTGCCTATGGCTACACCTTC. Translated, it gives CSRLGNLAYGYTF.

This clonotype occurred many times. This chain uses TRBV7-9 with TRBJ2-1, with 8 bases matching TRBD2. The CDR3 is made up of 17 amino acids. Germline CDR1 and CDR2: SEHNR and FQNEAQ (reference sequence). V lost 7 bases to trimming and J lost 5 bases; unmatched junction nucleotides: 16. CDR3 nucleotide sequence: TGTGCCAGCAAACCCCCGGGGGCGGGGGGCACGGACAATGAGCAGTTCTTC. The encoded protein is CASKPPGAGGTDNEQFF.

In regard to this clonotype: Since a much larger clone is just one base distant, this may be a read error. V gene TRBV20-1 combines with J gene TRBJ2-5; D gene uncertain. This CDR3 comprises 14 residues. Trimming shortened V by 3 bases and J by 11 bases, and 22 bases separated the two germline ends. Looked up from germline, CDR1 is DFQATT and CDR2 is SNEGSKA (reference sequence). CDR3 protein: CSASDARPPYEQYF. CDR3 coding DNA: TGCAGTGCTAGTGACGCAAGACCGCCCTATGAGCAGTACTTC.

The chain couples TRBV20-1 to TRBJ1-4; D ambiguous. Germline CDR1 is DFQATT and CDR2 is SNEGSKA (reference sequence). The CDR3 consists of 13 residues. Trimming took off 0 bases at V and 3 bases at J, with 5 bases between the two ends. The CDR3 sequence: CSAREWANEKLFF. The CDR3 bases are TGCAGTGCTAGAGAATGGGCTAATGAAAAACTGTTTTTT.

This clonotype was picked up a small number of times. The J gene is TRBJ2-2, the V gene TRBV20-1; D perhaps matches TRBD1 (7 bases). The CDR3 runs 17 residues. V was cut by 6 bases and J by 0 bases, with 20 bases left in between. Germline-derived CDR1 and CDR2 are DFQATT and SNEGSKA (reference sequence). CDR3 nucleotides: TGCAGTGCGAGAAAGCTCAGGGGGACTGCGAACACCGGGGAGCTGTTTTTT. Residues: CSARKLRGTANTGELFF.

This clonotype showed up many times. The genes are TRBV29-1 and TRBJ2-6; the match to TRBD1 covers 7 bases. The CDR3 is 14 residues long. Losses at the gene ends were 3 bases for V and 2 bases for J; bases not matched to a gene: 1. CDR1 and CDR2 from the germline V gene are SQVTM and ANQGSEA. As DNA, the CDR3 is TGCAGCGTTGATACAGGGGCTGGGGCCAACGTCCTGACTTTC. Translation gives CSVDTGAGANVLTF.

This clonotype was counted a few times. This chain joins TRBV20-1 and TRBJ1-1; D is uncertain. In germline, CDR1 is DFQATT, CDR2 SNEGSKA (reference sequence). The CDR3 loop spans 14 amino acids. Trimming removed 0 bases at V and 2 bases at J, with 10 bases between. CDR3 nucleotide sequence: TGCAGTGCTAGAGAATTATTAGCTAACACTGAAGCTTTCTTT. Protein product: CSARELLANTEAFF.

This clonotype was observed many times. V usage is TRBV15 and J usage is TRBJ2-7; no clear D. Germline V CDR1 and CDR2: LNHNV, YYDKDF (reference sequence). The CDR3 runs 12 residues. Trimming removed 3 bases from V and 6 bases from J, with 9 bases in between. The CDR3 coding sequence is TGTGCCACCAGCAGGGGTAGTCGCGAGCAGTACTTC. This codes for CATSRGSREQYF.